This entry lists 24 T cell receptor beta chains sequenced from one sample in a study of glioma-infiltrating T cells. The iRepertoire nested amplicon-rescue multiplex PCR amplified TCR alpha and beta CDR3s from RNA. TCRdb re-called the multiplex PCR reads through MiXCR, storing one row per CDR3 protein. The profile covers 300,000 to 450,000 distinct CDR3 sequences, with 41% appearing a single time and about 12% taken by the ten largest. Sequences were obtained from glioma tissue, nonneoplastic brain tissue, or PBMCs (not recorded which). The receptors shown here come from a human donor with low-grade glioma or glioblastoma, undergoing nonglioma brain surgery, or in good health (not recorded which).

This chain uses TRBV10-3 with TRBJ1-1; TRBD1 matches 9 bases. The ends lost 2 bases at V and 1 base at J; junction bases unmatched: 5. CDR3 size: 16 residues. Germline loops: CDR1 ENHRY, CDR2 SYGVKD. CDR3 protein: CAISEPEQGANTEAFF. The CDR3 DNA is TGTGCCATCAGTGAGCCGGAACAGGGGGCGAACACTGAAGCTTTCTTT.

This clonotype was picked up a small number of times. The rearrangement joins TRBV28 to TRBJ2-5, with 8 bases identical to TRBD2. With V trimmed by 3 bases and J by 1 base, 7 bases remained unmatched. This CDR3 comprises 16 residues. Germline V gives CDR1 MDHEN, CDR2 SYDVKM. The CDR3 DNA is TGTGCCAGCAGTTTTCCTCGCGGGAGGCTCCAAGAGACCCAGTACTTC. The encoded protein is CASSFPRGRLQETQYF. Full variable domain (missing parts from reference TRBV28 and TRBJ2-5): DVKVTQSSRYLVKRTGEKVFLECVQDMDHENMFWYRQDPGLGLRLIYFSYDVKMKEKGDIPEGYSVSREKKERFSLILESASTNQTSMYLCASSFPRGRLQETQYFGPGTRLLVL.

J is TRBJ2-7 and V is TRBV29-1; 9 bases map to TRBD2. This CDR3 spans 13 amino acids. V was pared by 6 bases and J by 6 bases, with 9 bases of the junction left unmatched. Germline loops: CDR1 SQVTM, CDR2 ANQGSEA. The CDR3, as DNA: TGCAGCGTAGCAAAGACTAGCGGCTGCGAGCAGTACTTC. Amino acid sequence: CSVAKTSGCEQYF.

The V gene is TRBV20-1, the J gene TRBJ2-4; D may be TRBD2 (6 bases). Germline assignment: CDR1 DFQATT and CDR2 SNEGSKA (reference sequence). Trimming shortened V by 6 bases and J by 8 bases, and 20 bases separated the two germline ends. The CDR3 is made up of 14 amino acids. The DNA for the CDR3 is TGCAGTGCCGAATACTCCGGGACGGGGGACATTCAGTACTTC. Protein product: CSAEYSGTGDIQYF.

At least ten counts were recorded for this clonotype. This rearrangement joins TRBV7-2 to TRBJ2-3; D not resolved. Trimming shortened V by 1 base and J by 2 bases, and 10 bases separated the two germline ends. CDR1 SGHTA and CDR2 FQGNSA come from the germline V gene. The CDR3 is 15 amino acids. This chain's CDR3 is CASSLEWQYTDTQYF. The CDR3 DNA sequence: TGTGCCAGCAGCTTAGAGTGGCAGTACACAGATACGCAGTATTTT.

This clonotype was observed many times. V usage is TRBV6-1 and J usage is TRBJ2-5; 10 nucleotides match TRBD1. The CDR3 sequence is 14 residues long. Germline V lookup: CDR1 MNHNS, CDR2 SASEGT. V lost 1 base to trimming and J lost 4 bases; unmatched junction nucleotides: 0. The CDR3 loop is CASSEGTGGETQYF. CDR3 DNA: TGTGCCAGCAGTGAAGGGACAGGGGGAGAGACCCAGTACTTC.

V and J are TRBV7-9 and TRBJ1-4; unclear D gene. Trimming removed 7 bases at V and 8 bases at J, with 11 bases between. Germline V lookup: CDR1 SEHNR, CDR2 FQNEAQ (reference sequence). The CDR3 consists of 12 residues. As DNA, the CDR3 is TGTGCCAGCACGGTCTCGCCCGAAAAACTGTTTTTT. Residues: CASTVSPEKLFF.

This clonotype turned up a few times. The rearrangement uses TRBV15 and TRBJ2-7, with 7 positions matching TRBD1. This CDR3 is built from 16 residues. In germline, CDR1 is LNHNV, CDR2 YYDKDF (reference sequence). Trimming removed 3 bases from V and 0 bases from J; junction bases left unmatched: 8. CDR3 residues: CATSSLETGSSYEQYF. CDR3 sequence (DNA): TGTGCCACCAGCAGCCTGGAGACAGGGAGCTCCTACGAGCAGTACTTC. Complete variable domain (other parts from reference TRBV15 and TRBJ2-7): DAMVIQNPRYQVTQFGKPVTLSCSQTLNHNVMYWYQQKSSQAPKLLFHYYDKDFNNEADTPDNFQSRRPNTSFCFLDIRSPGLGDTAMYLCATSSLETGSSYEQYFGPGTRLTVT.

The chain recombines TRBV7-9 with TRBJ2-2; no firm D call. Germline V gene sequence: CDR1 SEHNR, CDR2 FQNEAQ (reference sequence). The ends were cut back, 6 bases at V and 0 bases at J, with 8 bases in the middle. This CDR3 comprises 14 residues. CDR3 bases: TGTGCCAGCAGACTTCGTTCGAACACCGGGGAGCTGTTTTTT. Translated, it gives CASRLRSNTGELFF.

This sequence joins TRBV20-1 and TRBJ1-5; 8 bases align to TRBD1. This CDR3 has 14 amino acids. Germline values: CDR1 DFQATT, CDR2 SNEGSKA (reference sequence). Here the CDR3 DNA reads TGCAGCTCTCCCAGGGGGCGCTTAAATCAGCCCCAGCATTTT. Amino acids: CSSPRGRLNQPQHF.

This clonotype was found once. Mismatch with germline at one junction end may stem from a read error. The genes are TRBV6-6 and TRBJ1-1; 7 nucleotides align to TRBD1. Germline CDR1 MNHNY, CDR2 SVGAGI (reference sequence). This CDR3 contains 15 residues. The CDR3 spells CASSVTRDSFTEALF. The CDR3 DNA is TGTGCCAGCAGTGTTACCCGGGACAGCTTCACTGAAGCTCTCTTT.

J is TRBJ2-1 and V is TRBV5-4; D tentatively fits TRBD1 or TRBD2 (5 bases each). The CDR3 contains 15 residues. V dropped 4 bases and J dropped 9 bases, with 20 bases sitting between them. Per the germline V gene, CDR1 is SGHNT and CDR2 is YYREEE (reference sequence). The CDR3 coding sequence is TGTGCCAGCAGCCTCCGGGACGGCCTCTTGGGTGAGCAGTTCTTC. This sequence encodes CASSLRDGLLGEQFF.

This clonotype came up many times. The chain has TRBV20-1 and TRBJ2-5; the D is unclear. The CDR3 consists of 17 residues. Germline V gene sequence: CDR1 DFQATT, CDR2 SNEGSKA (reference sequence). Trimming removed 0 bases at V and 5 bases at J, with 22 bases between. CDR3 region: CSARDRSGARIGETQYF. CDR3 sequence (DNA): TGCAGTGCTAGAGATAGGAGTGGAGCGAGGATCGGGGAGACCCAGTACTTC.

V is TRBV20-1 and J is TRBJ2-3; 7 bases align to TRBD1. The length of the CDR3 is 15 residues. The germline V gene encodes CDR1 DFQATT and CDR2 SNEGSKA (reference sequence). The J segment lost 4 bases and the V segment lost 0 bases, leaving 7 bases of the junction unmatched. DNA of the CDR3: TGCAGTGCTAGAGAGGTAGACAGGGCGGCAGATACGCAGTATTTT. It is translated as CSAREVDRAADTQYF.

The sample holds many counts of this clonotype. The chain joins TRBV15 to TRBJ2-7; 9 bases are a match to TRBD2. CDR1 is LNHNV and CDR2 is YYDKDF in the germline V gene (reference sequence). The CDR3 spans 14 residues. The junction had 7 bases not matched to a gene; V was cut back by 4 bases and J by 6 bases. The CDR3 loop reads CATSNLAGTGEQYF. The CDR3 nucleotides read TGTGCCACCAGCAACCTAGCGGGAACGGGCGAGCAGTACTTC. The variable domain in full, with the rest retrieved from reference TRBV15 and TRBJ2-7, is DAMVIQNPRYQVTQFGKPVTLSCSQTLNHNVMYWYQQKSSQAPKLLFHYYDKDFNNEADTPDNFQSRRPNTSFCFLDIRSPGLGDTAMYLCATSNLAGTGEQYFGPGTRLTVT.

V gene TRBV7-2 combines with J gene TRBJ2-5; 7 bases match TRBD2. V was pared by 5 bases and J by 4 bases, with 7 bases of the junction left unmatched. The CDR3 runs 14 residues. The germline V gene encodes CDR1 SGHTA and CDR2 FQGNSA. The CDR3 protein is CASSPEAGRETQYF. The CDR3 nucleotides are TGTGCCAGCAGCCCCGAAGCGGGAAGAGAGACCCAGTACTTC.

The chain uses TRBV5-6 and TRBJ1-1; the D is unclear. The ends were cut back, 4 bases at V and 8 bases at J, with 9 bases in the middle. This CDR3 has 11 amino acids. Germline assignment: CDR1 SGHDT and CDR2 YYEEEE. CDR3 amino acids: CASSTVQEAFF. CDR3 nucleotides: TGTGCCAGCAGCACGGTACAAGAAGCTTTCTTT.

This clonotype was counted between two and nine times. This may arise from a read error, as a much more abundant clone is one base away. The CDR3 loop reads CASIYNTEAFF. CDR3 DNA: TGTGCCAGCATTTACAACACTGAAGCTTTCTTT. The chain couples TRBV2 to TRBJ1-1; D is uncertain. This CDR3 has 11 residues. Per germline, CDR1 SNHLY and CDR2 FYNNEI. V was cut by 7 bases and J by 2 bases, with 5 bases left in between.

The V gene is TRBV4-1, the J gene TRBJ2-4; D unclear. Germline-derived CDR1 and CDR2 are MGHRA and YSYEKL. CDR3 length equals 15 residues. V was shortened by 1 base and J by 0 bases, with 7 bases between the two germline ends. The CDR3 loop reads CASSQAPGAKNIQYF. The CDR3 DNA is TGCGCCAGCAGCCAAGCGCCAGGAGCCAAAAACATTCAGTACTTC.

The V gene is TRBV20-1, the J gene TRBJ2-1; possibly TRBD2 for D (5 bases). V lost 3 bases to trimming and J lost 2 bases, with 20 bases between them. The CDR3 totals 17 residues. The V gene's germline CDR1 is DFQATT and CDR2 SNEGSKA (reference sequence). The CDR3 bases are TGCAGTGCTAGTATCGACGGGGAGATCTTCACCTACAATGAGCAGTTCTTC. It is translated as CSASIDGEIFTYNEQFF.

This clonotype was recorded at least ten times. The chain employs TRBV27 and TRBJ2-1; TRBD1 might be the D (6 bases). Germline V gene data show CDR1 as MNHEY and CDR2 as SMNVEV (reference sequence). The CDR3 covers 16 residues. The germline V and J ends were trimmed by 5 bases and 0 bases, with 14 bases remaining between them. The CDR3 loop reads CASSQTGFASYNEQFF. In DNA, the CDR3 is TGTGCCAGCAGTCAAACAGGGTTCGCCTCCTACAATGAGCAGTTCTTC.

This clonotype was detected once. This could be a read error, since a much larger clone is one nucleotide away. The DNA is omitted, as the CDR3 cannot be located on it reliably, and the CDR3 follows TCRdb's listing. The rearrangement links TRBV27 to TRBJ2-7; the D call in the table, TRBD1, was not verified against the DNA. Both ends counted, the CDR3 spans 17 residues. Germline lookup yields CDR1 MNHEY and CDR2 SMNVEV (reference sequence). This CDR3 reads CASSPVGFGTVSYEHYF.

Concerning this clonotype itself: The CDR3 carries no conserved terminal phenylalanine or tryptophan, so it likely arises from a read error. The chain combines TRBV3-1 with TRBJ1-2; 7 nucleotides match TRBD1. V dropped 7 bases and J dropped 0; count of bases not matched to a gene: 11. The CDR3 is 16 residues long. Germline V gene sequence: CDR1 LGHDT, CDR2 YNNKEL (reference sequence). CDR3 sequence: CASMNSDRFTNYGYTS. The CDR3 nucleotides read TGTGCCAGCATGAATTCGGACAGGTTCACTAACTATGGCTACACCTCC.

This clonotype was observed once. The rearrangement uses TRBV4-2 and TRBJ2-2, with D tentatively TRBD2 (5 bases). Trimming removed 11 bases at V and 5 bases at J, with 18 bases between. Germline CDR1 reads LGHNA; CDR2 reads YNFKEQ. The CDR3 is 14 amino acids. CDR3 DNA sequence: TGTGCCTCAGCCGGTTCCGGCGGGACCGGGGAGCTGTTTTTT. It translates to CASAGSGGTGELFF.